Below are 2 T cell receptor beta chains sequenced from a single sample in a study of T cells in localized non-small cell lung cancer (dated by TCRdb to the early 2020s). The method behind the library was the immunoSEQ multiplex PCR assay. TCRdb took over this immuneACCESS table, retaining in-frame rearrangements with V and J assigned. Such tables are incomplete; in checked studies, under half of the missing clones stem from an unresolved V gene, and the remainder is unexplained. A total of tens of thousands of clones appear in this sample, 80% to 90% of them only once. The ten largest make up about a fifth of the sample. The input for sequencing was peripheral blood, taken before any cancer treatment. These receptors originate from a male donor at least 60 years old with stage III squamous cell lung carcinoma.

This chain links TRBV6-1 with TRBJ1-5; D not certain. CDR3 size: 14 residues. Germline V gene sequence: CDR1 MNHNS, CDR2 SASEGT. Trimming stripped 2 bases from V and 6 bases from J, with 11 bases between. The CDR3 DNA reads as TGTGCCAGCAGTGAAAAAAGGTTTATTCAGCCCCAGCATTTT. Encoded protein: CASSEKRFIQPQHF.

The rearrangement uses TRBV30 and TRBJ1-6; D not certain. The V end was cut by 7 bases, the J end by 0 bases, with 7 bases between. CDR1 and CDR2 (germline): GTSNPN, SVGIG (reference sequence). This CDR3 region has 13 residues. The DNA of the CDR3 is TGTGCCTCCCGGGGCTCCTATAATTCACCCCTCCACTTT. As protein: CASRGSYNSPLHF.